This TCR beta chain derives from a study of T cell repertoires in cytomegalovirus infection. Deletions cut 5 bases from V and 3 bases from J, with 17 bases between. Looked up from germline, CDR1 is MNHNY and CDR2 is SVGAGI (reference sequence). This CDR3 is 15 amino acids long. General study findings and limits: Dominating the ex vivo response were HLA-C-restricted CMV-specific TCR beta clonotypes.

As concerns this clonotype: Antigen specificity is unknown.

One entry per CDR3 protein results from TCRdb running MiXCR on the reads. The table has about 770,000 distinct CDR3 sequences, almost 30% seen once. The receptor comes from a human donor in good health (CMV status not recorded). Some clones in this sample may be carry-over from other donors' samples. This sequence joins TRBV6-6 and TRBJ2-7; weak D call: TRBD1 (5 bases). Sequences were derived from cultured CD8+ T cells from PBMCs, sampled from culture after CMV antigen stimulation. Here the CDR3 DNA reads TGTGCCAGCAGTGGGATAGGGCAGGGTCTCTACGAGCAGTACGTC. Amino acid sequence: CASSGIGQGLYEQYV.